The present entry profiles one T cell receptor beta chain with its context. Its matching antigen is unknown. These data come from a study of cytotoxic CD8 clonotypes in ibrutinib-treated CLL. Study details: Around 12 relapsed/refractory, approximately 15 treatment-naive; roughly 17 IGHV unmutated. Results showed approximately 25 partial and 2 complete responses; following median around 68 months, roughly 15 remained remitted, roughly 12 advanced. Overall study results and limits: Rising at ibrutinib response, clonality subsequently fell back toward baseline at progression. Clonality (at baseline) was higher than in age-matched healthy donors and tracked circulating CD8+ T-cell counts.

Clones were sequenced by immunoSEQ multiplex PCR, and TCRdb holds only the in-frame ones, with some missing. The sample has around 14,000 clones; over 50% are singletons. The germline V and J ends were trimmed by 7 bases and 5 bases, with 14 bases remaining between them. Germline V gene sequence: CDR1 MNHNY, CDR2 SVGAGI (reference sequence). CDR3 length equals 13 residues. The receptor's source is a human donor with chronic lymphocytic leukemia. The sequences come from PBMCs, collected at an approximately 25-month disease-progression time point, from a patient treated with ibrutinib. The genes are TRBV6-6 and TRBJ2-5; D possibly corresponds to TRBD2 (5 bases). DNA for the CDR3: TGTGCCAGCACGCCCCCGGGCGGGGAGACCCAGTACTTC. As protein: CASTPPGGETQYF.